This section outlines one T cell receptor (beta chain) sequence together with its context. These data belong to a study of blood T cell repertoires in COVID-19. Assay: immunoSEQ multiplex PCR; the TCRdb copy retains only in-frame clones and omits some. The data hold some 250,000 clones, with 86% observed a single time. Germline loops: CDR1 LNHDA, CDR2 SQIVND (reference sequence). The V end lost 7 bases, the J end lost 4 bases, and 14 bases lay between the germline ends. This CDR3 spans 14 amino acids. The TCR originated in a man older than 75 with acute or convalescent COVID-19. The chain combines TRBV19 with TRBJ2-4, with a weak D call TRBD1 (6 bases). The sequenced sample was peripheral blood. CDR3 protein: CASNEDRLKNIQYF. CDR3 sequence (DNA): TGTGCCAGTAATGAGGACAGACTTAAAAACATTCAGTACTTC.